This T cell receptor beta chain is from a study of T cells in Graves' hyperthyroidism and ophthalmopathy. Germline CDR1 is SGHTA and CDR2 is FQGTGA. The CDR3 runs 15 residues. V lost 6 bases, J lost 4 bases, and 13 bases lay in between. Overall study findings and caveats: Among thyroid clonotypes expanded above 0.001, most also appeared in blood.

TCR beta CDR3 region amplification was performed from RNA transcripts. The TCR CDR3 first-round RT-PCR relied on the HTBI primer set. TCRdb reanalysed the multiplex PCR reads using MiXCR and keeps one entry per CDR3 protein. The table has some 800,000 distinct CDR3 sequences, 38% seen once. Comment on this clonotype: Its antigen is still unknown.

Uncontrolled infection, other autoimmune disease, pregnancy and lactation each barred patients from inclusion. V is TRBV7-3 and J is TRBJ1-6; D remains ambiguous. Sequenced material: blood. The receptor comes from a man aged 18 to 29 with Graves' hyperthyroidism. The DNA for the CDR3 is TGTGCCAGCAGGTTGGACTTGGGGTATAATTCACCCCTCCACTTT. Translating gives CASRLDLGYNSPLHF.